A single sample is the source of the 10 T cell receptor beta chains below, sequenced in a study of blood T cell repertoires in COVID-19. Sequenced by immunoSEQ multiplex PCR; TCRdb stores in-frame clones only, minus some. The top ten hold almost 5.5% of the sample, which has under 95,000 clones, around 90% seen once. Sequencing input: peripheral blood. These receptors originate from a man in his sixties with acute or convalescent COVID-19.

This rearrangement joins TRBV9 to TRBJ2-2; weak D call: TRBD2 (7 bases). CDR1 and CDR2 from the germline V gene are SGDLS and YYNGEE. The CDR3 extends over 16 amino acids. Trimming pared 5 bases from V and 7 bases from J, leaving 21 bases between. The CDR3 DNA reads TGTGCCAGCAGTCAAGGGGAGGGGGATACAAACGGGGAGCTGTTTTTT. This codes for CASSQGEGDTNGELFF. Based on the CDR3 plus reference TRBV9 and TRBJ2-2, the full variable domain is DSGVTQTPKHLITATGQRVTLRCSPRSGDLSVYWYQQSLDQGLQFLIQYYNGEERAKGNILERFSAQQFPDLHSELNLSSLELGDSALYFCASSQGEGDTNGELFFGEGSRLTVL.

The chain links TRBV5-6 to TRBJ1-4; unclear D gene. V was pared by 4 bases and J by 5 bases, with 18 bases between. Germline V lookup: CDR1 SGHDT, CDR2 YYEEEE. The CDR3 has 16 residues. CDR3 loop: CASSRRSVRGNEKLFF. As DNA, the CDR3 is TGTGCCAGCAGCCGGAGGTCGGTACGGGGAAATGAAAAACTGTTTTTT. The full variable domain, in which reference TRBV5-6 and TRBJ1-4 provide the parts outside the CDR3, is DAGVTQSPTHLIKTRGQQVTLRCSPKSGHDTVSWYQQALGQGPQFIFQYYEEEERQRGNFPDRFSGHQFPNYSSELNVNALLLGDSALYLCASSRRSVRGNEKLFFGSGTQLSVL.

This chain joins TRBV6-5 and TRBJ1-6, with D possibly TRBD1 on 6 matching bases. In germline, CDR1 is MNHEY, CDR2 SVGAGI. The CDR3 contains 16 residues. Trimming took off 3 bases at V and 7 bases at J, with 16 bases between the two ends. The CDR3 coding sequence is TGTGCCAGCAGTTATTCGGGGCGACAGGTCAATTCACCCCTCCACTTT. This encodes CASSYSGRQVNSPLHF.

In its sample, this clone was seen a few times. This chain connects TRBV14 to TRBJ1-1; no firm D call. CDR1 and CDR2 (germline): SGHDN, FVKESK. The CDR3 length is 12 residues. V gave up 0 bases and J gave up 4 bases, with 3 bases separating them. DNA of the CDR3: TGTGCCAGCAGCCAAGATCGCACTGAAGCTTTCTTT. This gives the protein CASSQDRTEAFF. The variable domain in full, completed from reference TRBV14 and TRBJ1-1, reads EAGVTQFPSHSVIEKGQTVTLRCDPISGHDNLYWYRRVMGKEIKFLLHFVKESKQDESGMPNNRFLAERTGGTYSTLKVQPAELEDSGVYFCASSQDRTEAFFGQGTRLTVV.

V and J are TRBV2 and TRBJ2-3; 13 bases fit TRBD2. V trimming: 6 bases; J trimming: 4 bases; junction bases outside the gene matches: 7. Germline loops: CDR1 SNHLY, CDR2 FYNNEI. The CDR3 runs to 16 residues. The CDR3 loop is CASSPGLAGIADTQYF. CDR3 DNA: TGTGCCAGCAGCCCGGGACTAGCGGGGATCGCAGATACGCAGTATTTT.

The chain employs TRBV29-1 and TRBJ1-2; 7 nucleotides line up with TRBD1. Germline CDR1 is SQVTM and CDR2 is ANQGSEA. There are 19 residues in the CDR3. Unmatched junction bases numbered 19, after V lost 3 bases and J lost 0 bases. DNA of the CDR3: TGCAGCGTTGACGACGAATACGTTACAGGGGAGGAAGCTAACTATGGCTACACCTTC. Translating gives CSVDDEYVTGEEANYGYTF.

The chain employs TRBV7-9 and TRBJ2-1, with 9 bases aligning to TRBD2. The CDR3 length is 15 residues. V trimming: 1 base; J trimming: 4 bases; junction bases outside the gene matches: 2. Germline V CDR1 and CDR2: SEHNR, FQNEAQ (reference sequence). The CDR3 bases are TGTGCCAGCAGCTTAGGGCTAGCGGGGTACAATGAGCAGTTCTTC. Translation: CASSLGLAGYNEQFF.

The chain combines TRBV12-3 or TRBV12-4 with TRBJ1-1; possibly TRBD1 for D (5 bases). This CDR3 comprises 12 residues. The V end was cut by 5 bases, the J end by 7 bases, with 11 bases between. This chain's CDR3 is CASSPGTHEAFF. CDR3 in DNA: TGTGCCAGCAGTCCGGGGACTCATGAAGCTTTCTTT.

The chain is built from TRBV10-1 and TRBJ1-6; tentatively, D is TRBD1 (6 bases). V was clipped by 3 bases and J by 9 bases, with 15 bases between them. Germline CDR1 and CDR2: WNHNN and SYGVQD (reference sequence). This CDR3 is 15 amino acids long. This chain's CDR3 is CASSDGQGSGSPLHF. CDR3 nucleotide sequence: TGCGCCAGCAGTGATGGCCAGGGGAGCGGTTCACCCCTCCACTTT.

V gene TRBV30 combines with J gene TRBJ1-6; the match to TRBD1 covers 7 bases. The germline V gene has CDR1 GTSNPN and CDR2 SVGIG (reference sequence). V was pared by 2 bases and J by 9 bases, with 10 bases of the junction left unmatched. The CDR3 contains 15 residues. As DNA, the CDR3 is TGTGCCTGGAGTACAACTCACAGGGGTAGTTCACCCCTCCACTTT. It translates to CAWSTTHRGSSPLHF. Supplemented by reference TRBV30 and TRBJ1-6, the full variable domain reads SQTIHQWPATLVQPVGSPLSLECTVEGTSNPNLYWYRQAAGRGLQLLFYSVGIGQISSEVPQNLSASRPQDRQFILSSKKLLLSDSGFYLCAWSTTHRGSSPLHFGNGTRLTVT.